This TCR beta chain derives from a study of identical twins. The study's findings and limits: One should note that invariant MAIT and iNKT cells could partly confound zero-insertion analyses.

Every donor was a healthy Caucasian. One entry per CDR3 protein results from TCRdb running MiXCR on the 5' RACE reads. The sample carries over 500,000 distinct CDR3 sequences, 20% to 25% recorded once. V was shortened by 2 bases and J by 5 bases, with 11 bases between the two germline ends. The CDR3 runs 15 residues. CDR1 and CDR2 from the germline V gene are SGDLS and YYNGEE. This clonotype came up a few times. The antigen remains unidentified. The sample also formed part of further work on T cells expressing NK-cell markers. From that report: HCMV seropositivity marked most of the eight sequenced donors; one was seronegative. These clonotypes additionally ranked first within the CD3+CD56-NKG2C+ fraction of several donors.

This clonotype was sampled from a woman between 18 and 29 years old in good health. The sequenced material came from CD4+ T cells sorted from blood. This chain joins TRBV9 and TRBJ1-6; D ambiguous. Written as DNA, the CDR3 is TGTGCCAGCAGCGTTCGGTCGAGTCATAATTCACCCCTCCACTTT. Protein product: CASSVRSSHNSPLHF. Using reference TRBV9 and TRBJ1-6 for the parts outside the CDR3, the full variable domain is DSGVTQTPKHLITATGQRVTLRCSPRSGDLSVYWYQQSLDQGLQFLIQYYNGEERAKGNILERFSAQQFPDLHSELNLSSLELGDSALYFCASSVRSSHNSPLHFGNGTRLTVT.